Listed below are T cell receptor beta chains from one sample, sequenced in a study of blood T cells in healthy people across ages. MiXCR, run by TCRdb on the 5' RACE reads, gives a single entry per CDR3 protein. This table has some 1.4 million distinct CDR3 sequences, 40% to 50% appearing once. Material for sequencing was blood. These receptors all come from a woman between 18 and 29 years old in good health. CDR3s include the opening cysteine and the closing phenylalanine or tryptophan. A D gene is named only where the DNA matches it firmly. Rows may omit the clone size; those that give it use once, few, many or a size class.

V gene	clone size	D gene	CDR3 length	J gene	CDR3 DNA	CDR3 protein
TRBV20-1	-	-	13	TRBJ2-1	TGCAGTGCCTGGGGGAGCTCCTACAATGAGCAGTTCTTC	CSAWGSSYNEQFF
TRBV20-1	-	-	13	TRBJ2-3	TGCAGTGCCGTCACGCCCGGTACAGATACGCAGTATTTT	CSAVTPGTDTQYF
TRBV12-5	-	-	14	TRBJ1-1	TGTGCTAGTGGTTTGGTGGGGGGCGCCACTGAAGCTTTCTTT	CASGLVGGATEAFF
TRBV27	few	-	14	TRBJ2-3	TGTGCCAGCAGCCCCAGGGTGGGGCCAGATACGCAGTATTTT	CASSPRVGPDTQYF
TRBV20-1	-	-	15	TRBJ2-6	TGCAGTGCTAGAGCACAAGGAACTGGGGCCAACGTCCTGACTTTC	CSARAQGTGANVLTF
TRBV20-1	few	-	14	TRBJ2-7	TGCAGTGCTAGGGCAGGGGCCCCTCCCTACGAGCAGTACTTC	CSARAGAPPYEQYF
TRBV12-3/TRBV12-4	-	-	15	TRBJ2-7	TGTGCCAGCAGTACCCGTGGCCGACGCTCGTACGAGCAGTACTTC	CASSTRGRRSYEQYF
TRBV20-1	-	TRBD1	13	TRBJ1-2	TGCAGTGCCGGCGACAGGGGAAACTATGGCTACACCTTC	CSAGDRGNYGYTF
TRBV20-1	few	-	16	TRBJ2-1	TGCAGTGCTAGAGACCTGATAGCGGAAGAATACAATGAGCAGTTCTTC	CSARDLIAEEYNEQFF
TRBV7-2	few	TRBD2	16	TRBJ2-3	TGTGCCAGCAGCAAAGAGCGGGGGGGCCGTCCAGATACGCAGTATTTT	CASSKERGGRPDTQYF
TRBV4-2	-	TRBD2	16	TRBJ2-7	TGTGCCAGTGGGGCTAGCGGGAGGAAGAGCTCCTACGAGCAGTACTTC	CASGASGRKSSYEQYF
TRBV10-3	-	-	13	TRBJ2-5	TGTGCCATCAGTCAGGCCCTAATGGAGACCCAGTACTTC	CAISQALMETQYF
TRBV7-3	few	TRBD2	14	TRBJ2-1	TGTGCCAGCAGCCAAGGGACTAGCGGGCATGAGCAGTTCTTC	CASSQGTSGHEQFF
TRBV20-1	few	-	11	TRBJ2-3	TGCAGTGCTCAAAAAGGAGTGACGCAGTATTTT	CSAQKGVTQYF
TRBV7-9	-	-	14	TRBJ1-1	TGTGCCAGCAGCTTTGAGACAGGTGGGGATGGAGCTTTCTTT	CASSFETGGDGAFF
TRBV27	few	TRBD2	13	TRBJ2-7	TGTGCCACAACTGCGGCAGCGGGAGACGAGCAGTACTTC	CATTAAAGDEQYF
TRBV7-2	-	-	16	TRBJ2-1	TGTGCCAGCAGCTTAGGGGGCCGCCTTTCCTACAATGAGCAGTTCTTC	CASSLGGRLSYNEQFF
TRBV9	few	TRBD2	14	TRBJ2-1	TGTGCCAGCAGCGCCGAGGGACTAGCGGACGAGCAGTTCTTC	CASSAEGLADEQFF
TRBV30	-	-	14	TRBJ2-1	TGTGCCTGGGCCAGGACAGACTCCTACAATGAGCAGTTCTTC	CAWARTDSYNEQFF
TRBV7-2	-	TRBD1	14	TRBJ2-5	TGTGCCCGCAGCTCGGGACAGTCCCAAGAGACCCAGTACTTC	CARSSGQSQETQYF
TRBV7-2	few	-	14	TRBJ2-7	TGTGCCAGCAGCGAGACTAGTATCGCCTACGAGCAGTACTTC	CASSETSIAYEQYF
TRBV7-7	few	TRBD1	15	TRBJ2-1	TGTGCCAGCAGCCCTCCGGGACAGTCCTACAATGAGCAGTTCTTC	CASSPPGQSYNEQFF
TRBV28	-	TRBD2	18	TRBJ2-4	TGTGCCAGCAGTTTAATGACTAGCGGGGCTCTAGCCAAAAACATTCAGTACTTC	CASSLMTSGALAKNIQYF
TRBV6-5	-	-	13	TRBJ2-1	TGTGCCAGCAGTCACTTCCAGTACAATGAGCAGTTCTTC	CASSHFQYNEQFF
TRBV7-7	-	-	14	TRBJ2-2	TGTGCTAGCAGCTTACAAATAAGCACCGGGGAGCTGTTTTTT	CASSLQISTGELFF
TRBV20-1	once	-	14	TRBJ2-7	TGCGGTGCCAGAGGGGAAGGTTCTCCCTACGAGCAGTACTTC	CGARGEGSPYEQYF
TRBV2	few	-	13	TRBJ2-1	TGTGCCAGCAGTTCTACTAGCAGCAATGAGCAGTTCTTC	CASSSTSSNEQFF
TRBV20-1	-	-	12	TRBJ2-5	TGCAGTGCTAGGGATTTCCAAGAGACCCAGTACTTC	CSARDFQETQYF
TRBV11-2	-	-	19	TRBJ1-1	TGTGCCAGCAGCTTAGATTATACCGCTCTCCCTGACCTGAACACTGAAGCTTTCTTT	CASSLDYTALPDLNTEAFF
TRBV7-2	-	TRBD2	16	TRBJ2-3	TGTGCCAGCAGCGTGTCTAGCGGGGGGAGGGTGGGTACGCAGTATTTT	CASSVSSGGRVGTQYF
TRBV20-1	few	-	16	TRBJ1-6	TGCAGTGCCAGGGACATTAGGAGCTCCTATAATTCACCCCTCCACTTT	CSARDIRSSYNSPLHF
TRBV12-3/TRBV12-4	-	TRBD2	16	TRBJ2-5	TGTGCCAGCAGACCGCTCATAGCGGGAGTCGGGAAGACCCAGTACTTC	CASRPLIAGVGKTQYF
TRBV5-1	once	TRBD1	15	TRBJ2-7	TGCGCCAGCAGCACCGGGACAGGGGCCTACAATGAGCAGTACTTC	CASSTGTGAYNEQYF
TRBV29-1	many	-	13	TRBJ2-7	TGCAGCGTTGAGAGCAATTCAGGGTACGAGCAGTACTTC	CSVESNSGYEQYF
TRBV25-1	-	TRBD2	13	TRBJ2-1	TGTGCCAGCATGGGGACTAGCAGGAATGAGCAGTTCTTC	CASMGTSRNEQFF
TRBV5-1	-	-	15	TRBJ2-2	TGCGCCAGCAGCCGACGGACAGACTCCACCGGGGAGCTGTTTTTT	CASSRRTDSTGELFF
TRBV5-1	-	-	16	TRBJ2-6	TGCGCCAGCAGCTTGGCAGTGGGGGCAGGGGCCAACGTCCTGACTTTC	CASSLAVGAGANVLTF
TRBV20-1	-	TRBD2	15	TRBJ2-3	TGCAGTGCTAGAGATGGGGCGGGAGCGGTAGCGACGCAGTATTTT	CSARDGAGAVATQYF
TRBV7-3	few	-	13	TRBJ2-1	TGTGCCAGCAGCTTAAGAGGGGTGGATGAGCAGTTCTTC	CASSLRGVDEQFF
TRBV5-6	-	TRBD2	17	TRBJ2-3	TGTGCCAGCAGCTTGGAGGTGAGTAGCGGGGACGCAGATACGCAGTATTTT	CASSLEVSSGDADTQYF
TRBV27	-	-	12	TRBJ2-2	TGTGCCAACAGTTCGAGGACTGGGGAGCTGTTTTTT	CANSSRTGELFF
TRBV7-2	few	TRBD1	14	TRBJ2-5	TGTGCCAGCAGCCCAATGACAGGGATGGGGACCCAGTACTTC	CASSPMTGMGTQYF
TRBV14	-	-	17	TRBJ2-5	TGTGCCAGCAGCCAAGAAGAGGAGGACAGCCCGAAGAAAACCCGGTACTTC	CASSQEEEDSPKKTRYF
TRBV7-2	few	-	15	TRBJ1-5	TGTGCCAGCAGCCTGGGGGGAATCGGCAATCAGCCCCAGCATTTT	CASSLGGIGNQPQHF
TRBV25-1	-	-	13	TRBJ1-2	TGTGCCAGCAGTGATAATCCTCCCCATGGCTACACCTTC	CASSDNPPHGYTF
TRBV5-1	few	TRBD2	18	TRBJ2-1	TGCGCCAGCAGCTTGGAGGCTAGCGGACCTATATCCGACAATGAGCAGTTCTTC	CASSLEASGPISDNEQFF
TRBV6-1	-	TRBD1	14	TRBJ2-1	TGTGCCAGCAGTGAAGTAGACAGGGGGGATGAGCAGTTCTTC	CASSEVDRGDEQFF
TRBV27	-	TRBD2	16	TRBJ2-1	TGTGCCAGCAGTTTGTCGAGACTAGCGGGACCCAGGGAGCAGTTCTTC	CASSLSRLAGPREQFF
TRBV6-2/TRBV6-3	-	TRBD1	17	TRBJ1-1	TGTGCCAGCAGTTACCCCCTTGGCAGGGGGCCGAACACTGAAGCTTTCTTT	CASSYPLGRGPNTEAFF
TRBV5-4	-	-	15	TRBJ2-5	TGTGCCAGCAGCTTGGTACAGGGGGGGAAAGAGACCCAGTACTTC	CASSLVQGGKETQYF
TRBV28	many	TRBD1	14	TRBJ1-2	TGTGCCAGCAGTCCACCGGGACAGGGGGATGGCTACACCTTC	CASSPPGQGDGYTF
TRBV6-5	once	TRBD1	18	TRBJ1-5	TGTGCCAGCAGTCTACCCATTACCGGGACAGGGGCCGCGAAGCCCCAGCATTTT	CASSLPITGTGAAKPQHF
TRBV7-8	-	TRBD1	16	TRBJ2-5	TGTGCCAGCAGCTTCTGGACAGGGTGGAGTATGGAGACCCAGTACTTC	CASSFWTGWSMETQYF